Below, 31 T cell receptor beta chains from the same sample are listed, as sequenced in a study of cytomegalovirus exposure and HLA in healthy donors. The PCR contained 60 Vbeta and 13 Jbeta primers. TCRdb's copy holds only in-frame clones and misses some; the assay was immunoSEQ multiplex PCR. The sample lists some 200,000 clones; over 80% were seen once. Sample: PBMCs. Receptors were obtained from a boy aged 2 to 10 in good health and CMV-seronegative.

The chain joins TRBV19 to TRBJ2-7, with a possible D match to TRBD2 (6 bases). This CDR3 spans 15 amino acids. Trimming left V 3 bases short and J 2 bases short, with 14 bases between. Germline lookup yields CDR1 LNHDA and CDR2 SQIVND (reference sequence). CDR3 in amino acids: CASSMDGSNTYEQYF. The CDR3 DNA is TGTGCCAGTAGTATGGACGGGAGCAACACCTACGAGCAGTACTTC.

The genes are TRBV29-1 and TRBJ1-1; D unresolved. This CDR3 has 13 amino acids. The ends were cut back, 1 base at V and 0 bases at J, with 6 bases in the middle. CDR1 and CDR2 from the germline V gene are SQVTM and ANQGSEA. CDR3 sequence (DNA): TGCAGCGTTGAAGCCTCAGTGAACACTGAAGCTTTCTTT. This gives the protein CSVEASVNTEAFF.

This chain connects TRBV6-5 to TRBJ1-1, with unresolved D. The V gene's germline CDR1 is MNHEY and CDR2 SVGAGI. The CDR3 loop spans 14 amino acids. The germline V and J ends were trimmed by 5 bases and 6 bases, with 16 bases remaining between them. The DNA for the CDR3 is TGTGCCAGCAGTGACGGGATCATAACAGCTGAAGCTTTCTTT. It codes for CASSDGIITAEAFF.

This clone was counted a few times. The CDR3 is CAITRDTEAFF. CDR3 nucleotide sequence: TGTGCCATCACCAGGGACACTGAAGCTTTCTTT. The gene calls are TRBV10-3 and TRBJ1-1, with TRBD1 as a possible D gene (5 bases). CDR3 length equals 11 residues. Trimming took off 7 bases at V and 3 bases at J, with 6 bases between the two ends. From germline, CDR1 is ENHRY and CDR2 SYGVKD.

V gene TRBV5-6 combines with J gene TRBJ1-1, with a tentative D call TRBD1 (6 bases). The CDR3 is 12 residues long. Germline V gene data show CDR1 as SGHDT and CDR2 as YYEEEE. V was trimmed by 3 bases and J by 5 bases, leaving 8 bases between them. CDR3 loop: CASSSGQTEAFF. CDR3 nucleotide sequence: TGTGCCAGCAGCTCTGGACAGACTGAAGCTTTCTTT. Complete variable domain (other parts from reference TRBV5-6 and TRBJ1-1): DAGVTQSPTHLIKTRGQQVTLRCSPKSGHDTVSWYQQALGQGPQFIFQYYEEEERQRGNFPDRFSGHQFPNYSSELNVNALLLGDSALYLCASSSGQTEAFFGQGTRLTVV.

This chain uses TRBV27 with TRBJ1-5; TRBD1 is a possible D gene (5 bases). The V gene lost 6 bases and the J gene lost 1 base, with 13 bases spanning the gap. CDR1 and CDR2 (germline): MNHEY, SMNVEV (reference sequence). The CDR3 length is 15 residues. The CDR3 coding sequence is TGTGCCAGCAGATACCAGGGTGAGAGCAATCAGCCCCAGCATTTT. Amino acid sequence: CASRYQGESNQPQHF.

The V gene is TRBV13, the J gene TRBJ2-1, with 12 positions matching TRBD2. Germline V gene data show CDR1 as PRHDT and CDR2 as FYEKMQ (reference sequence). V lost 1 base, J lost 1 base, and 8 bases stayed unmatched. The CDR3 consists of 19 residues. CDR3 amino acids: CASSLAASGGAGSYNEQFF. As DNA, the CDR3 is TGTGCCAGCAGCTTAGCGGCTAGCGGGGGGGCGGGGTCCTACAATGAGCAGTTCTTC.

This sequence joins TRBV27 and TRBJ2-3; D is undetermined. V was shortened by 6 bases and J by 6 bases, with 10 bases between the two germline ends. The CDR3 contains 12 residues. Per the germline V gene, CDR1 is MNHEY and CDR2 is SMNVEV (reference sequence). CDR3 region: CASRNPEDTQYF. DNA of the CDR3: TGTGCCAGCAGAAACCCGGAGGATACGCAGTATTTT.

The chain combines TRBV27 with TRBJ2-5, with 11 bases lining up with TRBD1. Per germline, CDR1 MNHEY and CDR2 SMNVEV (reference sequence). With 4 bases clipped from V and 2 bases from J, the junction kept 18 bases outside the gene matches. This CDR3 spans 20 amino acids. CDR3: CASSSFRRGQGVGAQETQYF. CDR3 DNA sequence: TGTGCCAGCAGTTCCTTCCGGCGGGGACAGGGGGTGGGAGCTCAAGAGACCCAGTACTTC.

The rearrangement links TRBV15 to TRBJ1-3; 9 bases map to TRBD1. The V gene's germline CDR1 is LNHNV and CDR2 YYDKDF (reference sequence). The CDR3 sequence is 17 residues long. V lost 1 base, J lost 2 bases, and 6 bases stayed unmatched. CDR3 DNA: TGTGCCACCAGCAGAGCCCGACAGGGGGTTGCTGGAAACACCATATATTTT. Translated: CATSRARQGVAGNTIYF.

This clone showed up just once. The chain employs TRBV7-8 and TRBJ2-1; 14 positions match TRBD2. This CDR3 spans 17 amino acids. Germline trimming cut 5 bases from V and 7 bases from J; bases unmatched to any gene: 10. Germline CDR1 SGHVS, CDR2 FQNEAQ. The CDR3 here is CASSPRTSGRRLNEQFF. CDR3 nucleotide sequence: TGTGCCAGCAGCCCAAGGACTAGCGGGAGGCGGTTGAATGAGCAGTTCTTC. The whole variable domain, filled in from reference TRBV7-8 and TRBJ2-1, reads GAGVSQSPRYKVAKRGQDVALRCDPISGHVSLFWYQQALGQGPEFLTYFQNEAQLDKSGLPSDRFFAERPEGSVSTLKIQRTQQEDSAVYLCASSPRTSGRRLNEQFFGPGTRLTVL.

The genes are TRBV11-3 and TRBJ2-1, with TRBD1 matching 7 bases. This CDR3 spans 16 amino acids. V gave up 1 base and J gave up 7 bases; unmatched junction bases: 10. Germline-derived CDR1 and CDR2 are SGHNT and YENEEA. CDR3 nucleotides: TGTGCCAGCAGCTTAGGTCCCCGACAGGGAGAAAATGAGCAGTTCTTC. Protein product: CASSLGPRQGENEQFF.

This clone was counted between two and nine times. V is TRBV6-6 and J is TRBJ1-4; a possible D gene is TRBD1 (5 bases). The CDR3 has 14 amino acids. Germline V CDR1 and CDR2: MNHNY, SVGAGI (reference sequence). V lost 2 bases and J lost 8, with 12 bases in between. CDR3 amino acids: CASSYRQGQEKLFF. CDR3 DNA sequence: TGTGCCAGCAGTTACCGTCAGGGTCAAGAAAAACTGTTTTTT.

This chain connects TRBV5-1 to TRBJ2-3, with D possibly matching TRBD2 (6 bases). The V and J ends lost 0 bases and 4 bases respectively, with 9 bases between them. Germline CDR1 and CDR2: SGHRS and YFSETQ. This CDR3 spans 14 amino acids. The CDR3 sequence: CASSLEGLPDTQYF. CDR3 in DNA: TGCGCCAGCAGCTTGGAGGGACTCCCAGATACGCAGTATTTT.

The V call is TRBV4-1, the J call TRBJ1-1; D may be TRBD1 (5 bases). Germline V gives CDR1 MGHRA, CDR2 YSYEKL. The CDR3 length is 13 residues. Trimming took off 0 bases at V and 13 bases at J, with 15 bases between the two ends. The CDR3 bases are TGCGCCAGCAGCCAAGATATTGCACAAGGGGTTTTCTTT. Protein sequence: CASSQDIAQGVFF.

V and J are TRBV2 and TRBJ1-5; D remains unclear. CDR1 is SNHLY and CDR2 is FYNNEI in the germline V gene. Trimming pared 3 bases from V and 1 base from J, leaving 7 bases between. The CDR3 spans 14 residues. The CDR3 DNA follows: TGTGCCAGCAGTGAGACTACCAGCAATCAGCCCCAGCATTTT. Encoded protein: CASSETTSNQPQHF.

J is TRBJ1-2 and V is TRBV18; 8 bases fit TRBD1. Germline V CDR1 and CDR2: KGHSH, LQKENI. With V trimmed by 3 bases and J by 4 bases, 7 bases remained unmatched. This CDR3 has 15 residues. The CDR3 DNA sequence: TGTGCCAGCTCACCTCCTGACAGGGGCAGCTATGGCTACACCTTC. Translating gives CASSPPDRGSYGYTF.

The rearrangement joins TRBV6-5 to TRBJ1-2; maybe TRBD1 (6 bases). The CDR3 sequence is 14 residues long. Germline CDR1 reads MNHEY; CDR2 reads SVGAGI. V was pared by 2 bases and J by 8 bases, with 15 bases between. The CDR3 region is CASSYGTTGCGYTF. CDR3 in DNA: TGTGCCAGCAGTTACGGGACAACAGGGTGCGGCTACACCTTC.

This chain connects TRBV6-5 to TRBJ2-5; D gene unclear. Trimming shortened V by 7 bases and J by 0 bases, and 12 bases separated the two germline ends. Germline V CDR1 and CDR2: MNHEY, SVGAGI. This CDR3 comprises 14 residues. This chain's CDR3 is CASTYAVDQETQYF. For the CDR3, the DNA is TGTGCCAGCACCTATGCGGTGGACCAAGAGACCCAGTACTTC.

The V gene is TRBV5-8, the J gene TRBJ2-2; D is undetermined. From germline, CDR1 is SGHTS and CDR2 YDEGEE. V shed 7 bases and J shed 0 bases, with 13 bases lying between them. This CDR3 region has 15 residues. The CDR3 is CASPWSESNTGELFF. The CDR3 coding sequence is TGTGCCAGCCCTTGGAGCGAATCGAACACCGGGGAGCTGTTTTTT.

The chain carries TRBV10-3 and TRBJ2-5; the D gene is possibly TRBD2 (5 bases). V was shortened by 2 bases and J by 0 bases, with 10 bases between the two germline ends. The length of the CDR3 is 15 residues. Germline-derived CDR1 and CDR2 are ENHRY and SYGVKD. As DNA, the CDR3 is TGTGCCATCAGTGAGGGGTGGCGGGACCAAGAGACCCAGTACTTC. This codes for CAISEGWRDQETQYF.

This sequence joins TRBV15 and TRBJ2-1; TRBD2 matches 9 bases. There are 16 residues in the CDR3. Germline loops: CDR1 LNHNV, CDR2 YYDKDF (reference sequence). The J segment lost 6 bases and the V segment lost 1 base, leaving 7 bases of the junction unmatched. CDR3 protein: CATSRAAGGAGNEQFF. Here the CDR3 DNA reads TGTGCCACCAGCAGAGCTGCGGGAGGGGCCGGCAATGAGCAGTTCTTC.

This chain connects TRBV15 to TRBJ1-2; 7 bases agree with TRBD1. This CDR3 contains 14 residues. J was trimmed by 5 bases and V by 3 bases; bases with no gene match: 6. Germline lookup yields CDR1 LNHNV and CDR2 YYDKDF (reference sequence). The CDR3 DNA sequence: TGTGCCACCAGCAGGACAGGGTCTAGGTATGGCTACACCTTC. It codes for CATSRTGSRYGYTF.

This clone was seen a few times. The chain has TRBV6-1 and TRBJ2-7; D perhaps matches TRBD2 (6 bases). From germline, CDR1 is MNHNS and CDR2 SASEGT. The CDR3 extends over 17 amino acids. V lost 2 bases and J lost 0, with 17 bases in between. The CDR3 DNA reads as TGTGCCAGCAGTGAATACGCTACCGGACTAAGCTCCTACGAGCAGTACTTC. Translating it yields CASSEYATGLSSYEQYF.

The chain joins TRBV10-3 to TRBJ2-2; D unresolved. CDR3 length: 11 amino acids. Trimming stripped 8 bases from V and 1 base from J, with 2 bases between. Germline V CDR1 and CDR2: ENHRY, SYGVKD. In DNA, the CDR3 is TGTGCCATCCAGAACACCGGGGAGCTGTTTTTT. Translating gives CAIQNTGELFF.

This chain uses TRBV7-2 with TRBJ2-5; a weak D match, TRBD2 (5 bases). The CDR3 totals 15 residues. V was trimmed by 5 bases and J by 1 base, leaving 14 bases between them. In germline, CDR1 is SGHTA, CDR2 FQGNSA. The CDR3 protein is CASSPPSRVQETQYF. DNA for the CDR3: TGTGCCAGCAGCCCACCTTCGAGGGTCCAAGAGACCCAGTACTTC. The full variable domain, rest sourced from reference TRBV7-2 and TRBJ2-5, is GAGVSQSPSNKVTEKGKDVELRCDPISGHTALYWYRQSLGQGLEFLIYFQGNSAPDKSGLPSDRFSAERTGGSVSTLTIQRTQQEDSAVYLCASSPPSRVQETQYFGPGTRLLVL.

This clone was seen a single time. This chain uses TRBV28 with TRBJ2-7, with D maybe TRBD1 (6 bases). Germline CDR1 reads MDHEN; CDR2 reads SYDVKM. This CDR3 contains 15 residues. The V end was cut by 1 base, the J end by 0 bases, with 10 bases between. CDR3 nucleotides: TGTGCCAGCAGTTTATACAGGGCAAGCTCCTACGAGCAGTACTTC. Translated, it gives CASSLYRASSYEQYF.

This chain uses TRBV27 with TRBJ1-1, with 9 bases identical to TRBD1. V trimming: 6 bases; J trimming: 4 bases; junction bases outside the gene matches: 6. Germline CDR1 reads MNHEY; CDR2 reads SMNVEV (reference sequence). The CDR3 extends over 14 amino acids. CDR3 amino acids: CASSRDRDITEAFF. Written as DNA, the CDR3 is TGTGCCAGCAGCCGGGACAGGGATATCACTGAAGCTTTCTTT.

The CDR3 nucleotides read TGTGCCAGCAGCCGTGACAGGACTTACAATGAGCAGTTCTTC. It translates to CASSRDRTYNEQFF. The chain uses TRBV13 and TRBJ2-1; D possibly corresponds to TRBD1 (6 bases). Germline lookup yields CDR1 PRHDT and CDR2 FYEKMQ (reference sequence). The CDR3 spans 14 residues. V dropped 5 bases and J dropped 4 bases, with 12 bases sitting between them.

The rearrangement uses TRBV5-4 and TRBJ1-1; a possible D gene is TRBD1 (6 bases). The CDR3 extends over 14 amino acids. CDR1 and CDR2 from the germline V gene are SGHNT and YYREEE (reference sequence). Trimming pared 4 bases from V and 6 bases from J, leaving 16 bases between. The CDR3 sequence: CASSPGVGGAEAFF. Here the CDR3 DNA reads TGTGCCAGCAGCCCCGGGGTAGGGGGGGCTGAAGCTTTCTTT.

The rearrangement uses TRBV6-4 and TRBJ2-2; D unresolved. This CDR3 contains 14 residues. Germline loops: CDR1 MRHNA, CDR2 SNTAGT. The germline V and J ends were trimmed by 5 bases and 5 bases, with 12 bases remaining between them. The CDR3 DNA is TGTGCCAGCAGTCCAACGACGGAGACCGGGGAGCTGTTTTTT. Encoded protein: CASSPTTETGELFF.